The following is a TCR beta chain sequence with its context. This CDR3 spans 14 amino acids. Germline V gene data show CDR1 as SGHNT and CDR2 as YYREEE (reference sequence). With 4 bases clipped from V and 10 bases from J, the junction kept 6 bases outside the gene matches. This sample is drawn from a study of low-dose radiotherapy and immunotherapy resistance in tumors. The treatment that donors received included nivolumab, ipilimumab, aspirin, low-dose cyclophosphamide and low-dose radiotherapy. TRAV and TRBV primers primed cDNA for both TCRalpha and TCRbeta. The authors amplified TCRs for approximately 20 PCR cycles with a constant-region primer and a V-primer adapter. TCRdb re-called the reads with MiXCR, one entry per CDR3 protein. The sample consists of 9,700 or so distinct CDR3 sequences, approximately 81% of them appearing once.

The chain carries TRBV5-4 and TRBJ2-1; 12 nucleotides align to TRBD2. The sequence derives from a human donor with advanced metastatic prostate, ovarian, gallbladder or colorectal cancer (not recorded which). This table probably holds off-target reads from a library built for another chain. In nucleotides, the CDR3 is TGTGCCAGCAGCCTAGCGGGAGGGAGTAGGGAGCAGTTCTTC. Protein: CASSLAGGSREQFF.